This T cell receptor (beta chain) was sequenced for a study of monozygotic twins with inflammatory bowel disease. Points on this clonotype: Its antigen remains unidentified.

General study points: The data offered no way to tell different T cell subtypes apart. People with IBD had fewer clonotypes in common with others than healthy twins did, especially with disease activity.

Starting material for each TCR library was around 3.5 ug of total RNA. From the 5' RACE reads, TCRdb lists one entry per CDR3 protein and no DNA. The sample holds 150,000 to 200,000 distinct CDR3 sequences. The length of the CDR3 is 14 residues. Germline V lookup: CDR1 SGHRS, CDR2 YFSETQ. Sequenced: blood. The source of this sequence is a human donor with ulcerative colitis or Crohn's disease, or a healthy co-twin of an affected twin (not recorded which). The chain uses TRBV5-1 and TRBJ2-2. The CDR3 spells CASSLAQNTGELFF. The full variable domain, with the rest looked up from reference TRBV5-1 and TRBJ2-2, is KAGVTQTPRYLIKTRGQQVTLSCSPISGHRSVSWYQQTPGQGLQFLFEYFSETQRNKGNFPGRFSGRQFSNSRSEMNVSTLELGDSALYLCASSLAQNTGELFFGEGSRLTVL.